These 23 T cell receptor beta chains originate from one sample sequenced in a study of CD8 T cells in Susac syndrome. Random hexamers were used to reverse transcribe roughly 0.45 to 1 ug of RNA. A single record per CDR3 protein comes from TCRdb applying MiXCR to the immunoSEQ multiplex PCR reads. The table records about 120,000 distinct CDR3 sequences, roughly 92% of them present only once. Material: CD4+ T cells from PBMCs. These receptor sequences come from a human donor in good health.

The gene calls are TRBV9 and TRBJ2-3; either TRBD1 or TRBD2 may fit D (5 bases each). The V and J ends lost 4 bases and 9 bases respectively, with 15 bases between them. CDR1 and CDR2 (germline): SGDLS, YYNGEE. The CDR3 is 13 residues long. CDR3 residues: CASSKRGAWTQYF. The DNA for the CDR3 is TGTGCCAGCAGCAAGAGAGGGGCATGGACGCAGTATTTT.

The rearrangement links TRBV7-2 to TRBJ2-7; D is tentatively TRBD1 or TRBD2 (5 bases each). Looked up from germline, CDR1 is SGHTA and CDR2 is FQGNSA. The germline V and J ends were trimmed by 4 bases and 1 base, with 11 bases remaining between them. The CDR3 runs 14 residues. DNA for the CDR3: TGTGCCAGCAGCTGGGGACCCCGTTCCTACGAGCAGTACTTC. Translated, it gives CASSWGPRSYEQYF.

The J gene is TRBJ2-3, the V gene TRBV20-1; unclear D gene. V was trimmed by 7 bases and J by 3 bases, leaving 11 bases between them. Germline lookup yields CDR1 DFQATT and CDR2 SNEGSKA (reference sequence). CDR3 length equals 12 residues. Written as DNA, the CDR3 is TGCAGTGTCCCCTGGAAGACAGATACGCAGTATTTT. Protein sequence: CSVPWKTDTQYF.

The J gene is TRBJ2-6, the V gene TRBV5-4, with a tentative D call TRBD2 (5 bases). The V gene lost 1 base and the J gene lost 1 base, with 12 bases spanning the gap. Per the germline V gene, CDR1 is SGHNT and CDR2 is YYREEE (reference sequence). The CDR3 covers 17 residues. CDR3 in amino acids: CASSLTGGGSGANVLTF. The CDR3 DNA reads TGTGCCAGCAGCTTGACCGGAGGAGGATCTGGGGCCAACGTCCTGACTTTC.

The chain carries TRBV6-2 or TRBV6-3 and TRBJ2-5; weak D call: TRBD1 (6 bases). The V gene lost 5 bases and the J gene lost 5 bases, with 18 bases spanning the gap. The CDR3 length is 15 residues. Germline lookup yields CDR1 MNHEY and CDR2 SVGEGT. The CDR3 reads CASSQGGTSWETQYF. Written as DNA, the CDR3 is TGTGCCAGCAGTCAAGGGGGTACCAGCTGGGAGACCCAGTACTTC.

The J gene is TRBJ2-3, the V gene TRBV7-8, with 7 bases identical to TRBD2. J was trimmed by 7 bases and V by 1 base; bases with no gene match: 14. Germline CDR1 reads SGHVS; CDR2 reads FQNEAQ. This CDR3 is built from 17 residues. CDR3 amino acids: CASSLVPAGATGNTQYF. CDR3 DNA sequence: TGTGCCAGCAGCTTAGTTCCGGCGGGAGCGACCGGAAATACGCAGTATTTT. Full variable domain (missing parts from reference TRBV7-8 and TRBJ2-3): GAGVSQSPRYKVAKRGQDVALRCDPISGHVSLFWYQQALGQGPEFLTYFQNEAQLDKSGLPSDRFFAERPEGSVSTLKIQRTQQEDSAVYLCASSLVPAGATGNTQYFGPGTRLTVL.

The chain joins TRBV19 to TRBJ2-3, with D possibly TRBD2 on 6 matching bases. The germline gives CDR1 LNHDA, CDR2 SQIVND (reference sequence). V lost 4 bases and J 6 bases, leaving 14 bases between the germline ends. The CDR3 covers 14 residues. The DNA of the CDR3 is TGTGCCAGTAGTAAGGGACTCCCAGGCGATACGCAGTATTTT. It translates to CASSKGLPGDTQYF. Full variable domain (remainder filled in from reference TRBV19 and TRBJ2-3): DGGITQSPKYLFRKEGQNVTLSCEQNLNHDAMYWYRQDPGQGLRLIYYSQIVNDFQKGDIAEGYSVSREKKESFPLTVTSAQKNPTAFYLCASSKGLPGDTQYFGPGTRLTVL.

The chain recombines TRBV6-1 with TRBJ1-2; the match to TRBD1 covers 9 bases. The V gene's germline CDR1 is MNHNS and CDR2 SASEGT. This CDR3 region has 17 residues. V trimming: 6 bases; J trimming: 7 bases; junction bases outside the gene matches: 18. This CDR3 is CASSPPGQGPHLSGYTF. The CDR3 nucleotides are TGTGCCAGCAGCCCTCCGGGACAGGGACCCCACTTGTCTGGCTACACCTTC.

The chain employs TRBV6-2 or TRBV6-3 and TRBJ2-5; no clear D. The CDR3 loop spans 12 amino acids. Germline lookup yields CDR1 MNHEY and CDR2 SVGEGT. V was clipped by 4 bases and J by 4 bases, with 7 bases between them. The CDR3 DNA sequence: TGTGCCAGCAGTTCTTTTCTAGAGACCCAGTACTTC. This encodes CASSSFLETQYF.

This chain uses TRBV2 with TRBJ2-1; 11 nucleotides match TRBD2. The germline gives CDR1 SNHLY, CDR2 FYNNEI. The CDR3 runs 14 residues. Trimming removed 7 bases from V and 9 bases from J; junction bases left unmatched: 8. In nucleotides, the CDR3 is TGTGCCAGCATTACTAGCGGGAGTCGAGGTGAGCAGTTCTTC. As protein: CASITSGSRGEQFF.

This CDR3 is CASSAGTSGRKQYF. The CDR3 DNA is TGTGCCAGCAGCGCCGGGACTAGCGGGAGAAAGCAGTACTTC. The chain has TRBV3-1 and TRBJ2-7, with TRBD2 matching 14 bases. The CDR3 spans 14 residues. V was clipped by 5 bases and J by 8 bases; unmatched bases: 5. The germline V gene encodes CDR1 LGHDT and CDR2 YNNKEL (reference sequence).

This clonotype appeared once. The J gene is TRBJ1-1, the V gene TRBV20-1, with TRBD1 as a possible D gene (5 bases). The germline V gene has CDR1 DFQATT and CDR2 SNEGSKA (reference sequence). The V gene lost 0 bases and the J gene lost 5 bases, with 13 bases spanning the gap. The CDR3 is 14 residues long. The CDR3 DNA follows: TGCAGTGCTAGAGATTTTGGGACTGGGACTGAAGCTTTCTTT. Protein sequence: CSARDFGTGTEAFF.

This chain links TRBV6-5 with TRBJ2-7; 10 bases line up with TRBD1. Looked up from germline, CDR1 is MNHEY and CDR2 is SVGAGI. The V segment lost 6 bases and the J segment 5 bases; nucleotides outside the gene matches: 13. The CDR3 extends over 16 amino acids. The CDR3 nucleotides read TGTGCCAGCAGATTATTGACAGGGGGCTTTTCGGACGAGCAGTACTTC. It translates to CASRLLTGGFSDEQYF.

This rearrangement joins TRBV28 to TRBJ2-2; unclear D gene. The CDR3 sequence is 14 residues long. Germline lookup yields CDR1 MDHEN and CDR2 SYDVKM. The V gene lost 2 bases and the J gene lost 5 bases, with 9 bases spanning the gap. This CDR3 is CASSLGSFTGELFF. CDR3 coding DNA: TGTGCCAGCAGTTTAGGCTCATTTACCGGGGAGCTGTTTTTT.

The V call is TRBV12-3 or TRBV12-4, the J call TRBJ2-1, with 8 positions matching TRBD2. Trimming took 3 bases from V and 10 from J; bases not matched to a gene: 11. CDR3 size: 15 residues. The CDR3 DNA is TGTGCCAGCAGTTTGTCCGGGACTAGTGGGGAAGAGCAGTTCTTC. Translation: CASSLSGTSGEEQFF.

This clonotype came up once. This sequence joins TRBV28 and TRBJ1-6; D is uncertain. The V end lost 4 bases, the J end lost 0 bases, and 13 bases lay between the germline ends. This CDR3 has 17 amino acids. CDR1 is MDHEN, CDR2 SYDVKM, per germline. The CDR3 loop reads CASSSHDVSSYNSPLHF. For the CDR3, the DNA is TGTGCCAGCAGTTCCCACGACGTGAGCTCCTATAATTCACCCCTCCACTTT.

CDR3 loop: CASSPVGRTSYNEQFF. CDR3 nucleotides: TGTGCCAGCAGCCCCGTCGGGCGGACTTCCTACAATGAGCAGTTCTTC. The chain is built from TRBV3-1 and TRBJ2-1; D is perhaps TRBD2 (5 bases). V lost 4 bases, J lost 1 base, and 14 bases lay in between. Germline CDR1 LGHDT, CDR2 YNNKEL (reference sequence). The CDR3 runs 16 residues.

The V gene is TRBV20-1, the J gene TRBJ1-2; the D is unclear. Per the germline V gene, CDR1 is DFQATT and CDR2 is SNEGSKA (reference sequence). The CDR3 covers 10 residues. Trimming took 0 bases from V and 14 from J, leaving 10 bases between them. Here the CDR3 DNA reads TGCAGTGCTAGAGACAACAGAGCGACCTTC. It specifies CSARDNRATF.

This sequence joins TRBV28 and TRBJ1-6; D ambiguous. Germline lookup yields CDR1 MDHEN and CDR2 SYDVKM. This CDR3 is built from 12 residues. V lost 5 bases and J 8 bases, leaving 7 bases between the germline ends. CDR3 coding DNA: TGTGCCAGCAGTCAGATCCATTCACCCCTCCACTTT. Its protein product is CASSQIHSPLHF.

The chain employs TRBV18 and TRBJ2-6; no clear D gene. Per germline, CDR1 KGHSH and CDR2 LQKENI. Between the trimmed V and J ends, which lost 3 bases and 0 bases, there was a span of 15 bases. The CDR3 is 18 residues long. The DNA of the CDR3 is TGTGCCAGCTCACCCCAGAGTCTAAGCCCCTCTGGGGCCAACGTCCTGACTTTC. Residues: CASSPQSLSPSGANVLTF.

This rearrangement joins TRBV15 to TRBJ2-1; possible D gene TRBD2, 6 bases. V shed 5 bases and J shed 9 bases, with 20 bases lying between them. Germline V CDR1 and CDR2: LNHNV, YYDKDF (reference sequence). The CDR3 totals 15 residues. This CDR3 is CATSPRGRAIGEQFF. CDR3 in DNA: TGTGCCACCAGCCCGCGGGGAAGGGCGATAGGTGAGCAGTTCTTC.

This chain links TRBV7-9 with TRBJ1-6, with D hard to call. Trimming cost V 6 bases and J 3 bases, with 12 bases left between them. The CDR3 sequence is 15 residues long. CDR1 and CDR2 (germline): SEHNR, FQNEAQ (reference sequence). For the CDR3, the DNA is TGTGCCAGCAGATTGGAGGACGGCTATAATTCACCCCTCCACTTT. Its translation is CASRLEDGYNSPLHF.

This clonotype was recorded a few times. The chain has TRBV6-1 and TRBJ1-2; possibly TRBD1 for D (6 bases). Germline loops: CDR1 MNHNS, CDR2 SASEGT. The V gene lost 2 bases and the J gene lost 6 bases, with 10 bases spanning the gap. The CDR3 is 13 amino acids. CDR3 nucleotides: TGTGCCAGCAGTGAAACCAGGGGAAATGGCTACACCTTC. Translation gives CASSETRGNGYTF.